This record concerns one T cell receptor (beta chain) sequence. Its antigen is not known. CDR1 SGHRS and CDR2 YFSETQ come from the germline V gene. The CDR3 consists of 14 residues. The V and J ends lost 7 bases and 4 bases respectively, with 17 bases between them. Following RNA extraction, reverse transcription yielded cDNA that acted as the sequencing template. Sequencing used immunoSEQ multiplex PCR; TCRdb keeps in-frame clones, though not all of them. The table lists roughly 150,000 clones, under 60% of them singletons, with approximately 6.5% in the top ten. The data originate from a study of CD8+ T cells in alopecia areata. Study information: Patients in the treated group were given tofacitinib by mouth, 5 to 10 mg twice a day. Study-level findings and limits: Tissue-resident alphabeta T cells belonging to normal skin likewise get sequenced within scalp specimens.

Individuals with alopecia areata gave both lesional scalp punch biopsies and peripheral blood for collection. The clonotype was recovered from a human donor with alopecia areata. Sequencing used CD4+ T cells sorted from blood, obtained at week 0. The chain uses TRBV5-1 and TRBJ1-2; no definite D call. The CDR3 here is CASSDAPRGYGYTF. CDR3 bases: TGCGCCAGCTCCGACGCCCCGCGGGGCTATGGCTACACCTTC.